This is a list of T cell receptor beta chains from one sample in a study of a mutant IDH1 vaccine in newly diagnosed glioma. Sequencing was performed with immunoSEQ multiplex PCR; in TCRdb, only in-frame clones are kept and a portion is missing. Of tens of thousands of clones in the sample, approximately 86% were seen once. The sample here was PBMCs, taken from a glioma patient treated with radiotherapy, temozolomide or both. The source is a man in his thirties or forties with glioma. Each CDR3 is given with its conserved first and last residue.

>TRBJ2-2|TRBV11-3
CASSFDGQGYTGELFF
>TRBJ1-1|TRBV6-1
CASSEGHSNTEAFF
>TRBJ2-3|TRBV4-2
CASSREQLADTDTQYF
>TRBJ2-7|TRBV4-1
CASSQTTGVVSYEQYF
>TRBJ2-5|TRBV4-1
CASSQDPRGQETQYF
>TRBJ2-6|TRBV5-8
CASSLEPARSPVRGANVLTF
>TRBJ2-5|TRBV7-7
CASSPARRETQYF
>TRBJ2-5|TRBV9
CASSAGLAGQQETQYF
>TRBJ1-5|TRBV7-9
CASSSRQSNQPQHF
>TRBJ2-1|TRBV19
CASSIRIEGAHNEQFF
>TRBJ1-2|TRBV7-2
CASSPGQGYGYTF
>TRBJ2-1|TRBV5-1
CASSLRAAYNEQFF
>TRBJ2-7|TRBV7-2
CASSLGLAAYEQYF
>TRBJ1-5|TRBV5-5
CASSKTGANSNQPQHF
>TRBJ2-4|TRBV28
CASSSRTALAKNIQYF
>TRBJ2-7|TRBV7-9
CASSQKGDGIYEQYF
>TRBJ2-4|TRBV30
CAWSLAGLTKNIQYF
>TRBJ1-5|TRBV6-5
CASGWDSNQPQHF
>TRBJ1-1|TRBV21-1
CARPKGVGEGTEAFF
>TRBJ2-5|TRBV11-3
CASSLSVKLAGGGETQYF
>TRBJ2-2|TRBV18
CASSPNMKFSNTGELFF
>TRBJ2-3|TRBV28
CASSGQGASTDTQYF
>TRBJ2-7|TRBV6-1
CASSSTGQRFYEQYF
>TRBJ1-2|TRBV6-5
CASRDPGRSNYGYTF
>TRBJ1-6|TRBV6-6
CASRSVGTGDSPLHF
>TRBJ2-4|TRBV28
CASSSPQGAAKNIQYF
>TRBJ2-6|TRBV19
CASKWGSQGSGANVLTF
>TRBJ1-5|TRBV2
CASRQGDSYSNQPQHF
>TRBJ1-5|TRBV2
CASSRDWGNQPQHF
>TRBJ1-2|TRBV6-4
CASSEAVGQGGYGYTF
>TRBJ1-2|TRBV27
CASSSLQGLYGYTF
>TRBJ2-5|TRBV18
CASSPPGRGEETQYF
>TRBJ1-4|TRBV7-2
CASSLGGSNEKLFF
>TRBJ2-7|TRBV7-9
CASSLTGVRFEEQYF
>TRBJ1-4|TRBV7-9
CASGGGPHLKLFF
>TRBJ1-3|TRBV20-1
CSVVTGNTIYF
>TRBJ2-1|TRBV15
CATSRDRGGGQGADEQFF
>TRBJ2-5|TRBV29-1
CSVAGQGQETQYF
>TRBJ2-3|TRBV2
CASSDVGGADTQYF
>TRBJ2-1|TRBV6-5
CASSYSIRANNEQFF
>TRBJ1-5|TRBV28
CASSTRVGRPQHF
>TRBJ1-1|TRBV5-6
CASSLGVNTEAFF
>TRBJ2-7|TRBV10-3
CANARGGSYEQYF
>TRBJ1-1|TRBV29-1
CSDFTSMNTEAFF
>TRBJ1-2|TRBV19
CASGDGYGYTF
>TRBJ1-1|TRBV9
CASSVAPLNTEAFF